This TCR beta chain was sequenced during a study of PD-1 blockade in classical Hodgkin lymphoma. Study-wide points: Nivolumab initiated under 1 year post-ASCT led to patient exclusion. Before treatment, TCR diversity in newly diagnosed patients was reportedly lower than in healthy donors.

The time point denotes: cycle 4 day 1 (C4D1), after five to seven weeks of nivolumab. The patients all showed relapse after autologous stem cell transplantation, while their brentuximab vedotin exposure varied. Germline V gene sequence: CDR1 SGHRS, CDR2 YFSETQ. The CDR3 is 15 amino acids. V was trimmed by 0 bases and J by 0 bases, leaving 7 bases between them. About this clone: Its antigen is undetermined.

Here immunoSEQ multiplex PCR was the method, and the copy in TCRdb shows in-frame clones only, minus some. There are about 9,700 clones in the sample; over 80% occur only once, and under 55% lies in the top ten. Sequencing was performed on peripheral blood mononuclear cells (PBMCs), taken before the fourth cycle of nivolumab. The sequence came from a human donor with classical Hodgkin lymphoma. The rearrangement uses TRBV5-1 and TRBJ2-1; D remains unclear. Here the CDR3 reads CASSLGQSSYNEQFF. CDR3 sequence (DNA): TGCGCCAGCAGCTTGGGGCAGAGCTCCTACAATGAGCAGTTCTTC.